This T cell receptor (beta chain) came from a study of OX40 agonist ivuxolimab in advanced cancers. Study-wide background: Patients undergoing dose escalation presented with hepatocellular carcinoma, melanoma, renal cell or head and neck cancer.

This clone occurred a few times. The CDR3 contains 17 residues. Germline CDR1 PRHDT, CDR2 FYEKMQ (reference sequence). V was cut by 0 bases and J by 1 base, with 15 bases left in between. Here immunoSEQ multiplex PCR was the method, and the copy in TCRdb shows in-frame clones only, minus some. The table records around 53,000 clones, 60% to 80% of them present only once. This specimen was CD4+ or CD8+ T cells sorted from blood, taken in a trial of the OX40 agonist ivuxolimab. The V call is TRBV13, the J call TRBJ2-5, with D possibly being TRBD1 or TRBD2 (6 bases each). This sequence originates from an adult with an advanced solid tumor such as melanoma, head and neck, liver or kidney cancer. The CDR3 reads CASSLGLLKGGQETQYF. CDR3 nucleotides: TGTGCCAGCAGCTTAGGCCTGCTTAAGGGGGGCCAAGAGACCCAGTACTTC. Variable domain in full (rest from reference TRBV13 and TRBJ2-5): AAGVIQSPRHLIKEKRETATLKCYPIPRHDTVYWYQQGPGQDPQFLISFYEKMQSDKGSIPDRFSAQQFSDYHSELNMSSLELGDSALYFCASSLGLLKGGQETQYFGPGTRLLVL.